The 19 T cell receptor beta chains presented below share a single source sample, sequenced in a study of blood T cell repertoires in COVID-19. Clones were sequenced by immunoSEQ multiplex PCR, and TCRdb holds only the in-frame ones, with some missing. The table records about 270,000 clones, approximately 90% of them present only once. The source material was PBMCs or T cells enriched from blood (not recorded which). Receptor source: a man aged 18 to 30 who had recovered from COVID-19.

This chain joins TRBV7-2 and TRBJ2-4, with D perhaps TRBD2 (6 bases). There are 16 residues in the CDR3. In germline, CDR1 is SGHTA, CDR2 FQGNSA. Trimming took 1 base from V and 0 from J, leaving 10 bases between them. CDR3 sequence (DNA): TGTGCCAGCAGCTTAGATCGGGGGATAGCCAAAAACATTCAGTACTTC. Its protein product is CASSLDRGIAKNIQYF.

V usage is TRBV19 and J usage is TRBJ1-1; 8 bases are a match to TRBD1. CDR3 length: 16 residues. Per germline, CDR1 LNHDA and CDR2 SQIVND (reference sequence). V lost 5 bases to trimming and J lost 5 bases; unmatched junction nucleotides: 13. CDR3 DNA: TGTGCCAGTAGTTTCCAGGGGGCGTCCGTACTGACTGAAGCTTTCTTT. Translated: CASSFQGASVLTEAFF.

The chain couples TRBV5-5 to TRBJ2-7; no definite D call. The CDR3 covers 13 residues. Trimming took 4 bases from V and 3 from J, leaving 11 bases between them. Germline V gene lookup returns CDR1 SGHKS and CDR2 YYEKEE (reference sequence). Written as DNA, the CDR3 is TGTGCCAGCAGCGCCGCAAGAGACTACGAGCAGTACTTC. Translated: CASSAARDYEQYF.

The chain uses TRBV29-1 and TRBJ2-3, with TRBD2 matching 7 bases. CDR1 and CDR2 from the germline V gene are SQVTM and ANQGSEA. The CDR3 runs 12 residues. The V gene end was trimmed by 6 bases and the J gene end by 2 bases; junction bases not matched to a gene: 2. The CDR3 DNA follows: TGCAGCGTAGCGGGGAACACAGATACGCAGTATTTT. Translated: CSVAGNTDTQYF.

CDR3 nucleotide sequence: TGTGCCAGTAGTGACAGGGTGTATAATTCACCCCTCCACTTT. Translation: CASSDRVYNSPLHF. This chain links TRBV19 with TRBJ1-6; TRBD1 matches 7 bases. V trimming: 5 bases; J trimming: 4 bases; junction bases outside the gene matches: 2. Germline V gives CDR1 LNHDA, CDR2 SQIVND (reference sequence). There are 14 residues in the CDR3.

V gene TRBV2 combines with J gene TRBJ2-5, with D tentatively TRBD2 (5 bases). The CDR3 is made up of 13 amino acids. From germline, CDR1 is SNHLY and CDR2 FYNNEI. The V end was cut by 8 bases, the J end by 5 bases, with 15 bases between. This CDR3 is CASQREFEETQYF. In nucleotides, the CDR3 is TGTGCCAGCCAGAGGGAGTTTGAGGAGACCCAGTACTTC.

This chain uses TRBV29-1 with TRBJ1-2, with TRBD1 matching 7 bases. V gave up 0 bases and J gave up 3 bases; unmatched junction bases: 10. CDR1 and CDR2 (germline): SQVTM, ANQGSEA. The length of the CDR3 is 16 residues. This chain's CDR3 is CSVEEVTGSLDYGYTF. CDR3 coding DNA: TGCAGCGTTGAAGAAGTGACAGGGAGCCTTGACTATGGCTACACCTTC.

The rearrangement uses TRBV10-3 and TRBJ2-7, with TRBD1 identical over 8 bases. Germline loops: CDR1 ENHRY, CDR2 SYGVKD. The CDR3 runs 13 residues. V was clipped by 10 bases and J by 4 bases; unmatched bases: 9. The CDR3 here is CATGGASGYEQYF. CDR3 in DNA: TGTGCCACAGGGGGCGCTTCTGGTTACGAGCAGTACTTC.

The chain carries TRBV4-2 and TRBJ1-4; D ambiguous. CDR1 LGHNA and CDR2 YNFKEQ come from the germline V gene. The CDR3 runs 16 residues. The germline V and J ends were trimmed by 1 base and 2 bases, with 11 bases remaining between them. For the CDR3, the DNA is TGTGCCAGCAGCCAAGCCGCGGCATTGACTAATGAAAAACTGTTTTTT. Its protein is CASSQAAALTNEKLFF.

This clone was seen a single time. The genes are TRBV30 and TRBJ1-2, with a weak D call TRBD1 (6 bases). CDR3 length: 16 amino acids. The ends were cut back, 0 bases at V and 5 bases at J, with 19 bases in the middle. Per germline, CDR1 GTSNPN and CDR2 SVGIG (reference sequence). In nucleotides, the CDR3 is TGTGCCTGGAGTGTACGAGGGGGATTTGGTTATTATGGCTACACCTTC. Residues: CAWSVRGGFGYYGYTF.

The chain joins TRBV19 to TRBJ2-3, with TRBD2 matching 8 bases. The J segment lost 10 bases and the V segment lost 1 base, leaving 13 bases of the junction unmatched. In germline, CDR1 is LNHDA, CDR2 SQIVND (reference sequence). The CDR3 spans 16 residues. CDR3 sequence (DNA): TGTGCCAGTAGTATAGGTGGGACTAGAGGTTCTCCGGCGCAGTATTTT. Translating gives CASSIGGTRGSPAQYF.

The chain joins TRBV28 to TRBJ2-2, with D uncertain. This CDR3 has 14 residues. V gave up 8 bases and J gave up 7 bases, with 17 bases separating them. CDR1 and CDR2 from the germline V gene are MDHEN and SYDVKM. The CDR3 DNA follows: TGTGCCAGCGCCACAGAAACCATGAACGGGGAGCTGTTTTTT. It is translated as CASATETMNGELFF.

The chain combines TRBV19 with TRBJ1-6, with D hard to call. Looked up from germline, CDR1 is LNHDA and CDR2 is SQIVND (reference sequence). This CDR3 contains 16 residues. The V and J ends lost 2 bases and 7 bases respectively, with 15 bases between them. CDR3 sequence: CASSILPYTLNSPLHF. The CDR3 DNA reads TGTGCCAGTAGTATACTGCCCTATACGCTGAATTCACCCCTCCACTTT.

V gene TRBV12-3 or TRBV12-4 combines with J gene TRBJ1-1; D is ambiguous. The ends were cut back, 2 bases at V and 7 bases at J, with 11 bases in the middle. This CDR3 region has 13 residues. The CDR3 DNA follows: TGTGCCAGCAGTTTAAGGTCAGCGAATGAAGCTTTCTTT. As protein: CASSLRSANEAFF.

The gene calls are TRBV7-3 and TRBJ2-7; 10 bases line up with TRBD1. Germline V gene lookup returns CDR1 SGHTA and CDR2 FQGTGA. There are 14 residues in the CDR3. Losses at the gene ends were 5 bases for V and 7 bases for J; bases not matched to a gene: 8. CDR3 DNA: TGTGCCAGCAGCCCCGGGACAGGGGTGTGGGAGCAGTACTTC. Translating gives CASSPGTGVWEQYF. Full variable domain (missing parts from reference TRBV7-3 and TRBJ2-7): GAGVSQTPSNKVTEKGKYVELRCDPISGHTALYWYRQSLGQGPEFLIYFQGTGAADDSGLPNDRFFAVRPEGSVSTLKIQRTERGDSAVYLCASSPGTGVWEQYFGPGTRLTVT.

Written as DNA, the CDR3 is TGTGCCAGCACTCTATCGCGGGGACACCAAGAGACCCAGTACTTC. Protein sequence: CASTLSRGHQETQYF. The J gene is TRBJ2-5, the V gene TRBV7-8; D is perhaps TRBD2 (6 bases). The V gene's germline CDR1 is SGHVS and CDR2 FQNEAQ. This CDR3 has 15 residues. V was pared by 7 bases and J by 0 bases, with 15 bases between.

V is TRBV5-1 and J is TRBJ2-2; 13 nucleotides align to TRBD2. With 6 bases clipped from V and 6 bases from J, the junction kept 5 bases outside the gene matches. Germline CDR1 SGHRS, CDR2 YFSETQ. The CDR3 extends over 15 amino acids. The CDR3 here is CASTRTSGSPGELFF. The CDR3 DNA sequence: TGCGCCAGCACCCGGACTAGCGGGAGTCCCGGGGAGCTGTTTTTT.

This sequence joins TRBV7-9 and TRBJ2-6; no definite D call. V was cut by 1 base and J by 6 bases, with 4 bases left in between. This CDR3 is 13 amino acids long. The germline V gene has CDR1 SEHNR and CDR2 FQNEAQ (reference sequence). This CDR3 reads CASSLGEANVLTF. Written as DNA, the CDR3 is TGTGCCAGCAGCTTAGGAGAGGCCAACGTCCTGACTTTC. The full variable domain, its missing parts supplied by reference TRBV7-9 and TRBJ2-6, is DTGVSQNPRHKITKRGQNVTFRCDPISEHNRLYWYRQTLGQGPEFLTYFQNEAQLEKSRLLSDRFSAERPKGSFSTLEIQRTEQGDSAMYLCASSLGEANVLTFGAGSRLTVL.

The rearrangement links TRBV7-9 to TRBJ1-1; possibly TRBD1 for D (5 bases). V lost 8 bases to trimming and J lost 4 bases, with 20 bases between them. CDR1 is SEHNR, CDR2 FQNEAQ, per germline (reference sequence). CDR3 size: 15 residues. CDR3 protein: CASETRQGESTEAFF. The CDR3, as DNA: TGTGCCAGCGAGACCCGGCAGGGTGAGAGCACTGAAGCTTTCTTT.